Sequencing of this TCR beta chain was carried out in a study of T cell changes during pregnancy in multiple sclerosis. There are 15 residues in the CDR3. J was trimmed by 0 bases and V by 10 bases; bases with no gene match: 6. CDR1 and CDR2 from the germline V gene are SNHLY and FYNNEI. Using immunoSEQ multiplex PCR, the repertoire was profiled, and TCRdb retains in-frame clones only, with some absent. The data contain around 130,000 clones, 85% to 95% of them singletons. The sample consisted of peripheral blood, taken before pregnancy. This rearrangement joins TRBV2 to TRBJ2-6, with TRBD1 matching 7 bases. This receptor was obtained from a female donor with multiple sclerosis, enrolled in a pregnancy study. The CDR3 DNA is TGTGCCAAGGGGACAGACTTCTCTGGGGCCAACGTCCTGACTTTC. This gives the protein CAKGTDFSGANVLTF.